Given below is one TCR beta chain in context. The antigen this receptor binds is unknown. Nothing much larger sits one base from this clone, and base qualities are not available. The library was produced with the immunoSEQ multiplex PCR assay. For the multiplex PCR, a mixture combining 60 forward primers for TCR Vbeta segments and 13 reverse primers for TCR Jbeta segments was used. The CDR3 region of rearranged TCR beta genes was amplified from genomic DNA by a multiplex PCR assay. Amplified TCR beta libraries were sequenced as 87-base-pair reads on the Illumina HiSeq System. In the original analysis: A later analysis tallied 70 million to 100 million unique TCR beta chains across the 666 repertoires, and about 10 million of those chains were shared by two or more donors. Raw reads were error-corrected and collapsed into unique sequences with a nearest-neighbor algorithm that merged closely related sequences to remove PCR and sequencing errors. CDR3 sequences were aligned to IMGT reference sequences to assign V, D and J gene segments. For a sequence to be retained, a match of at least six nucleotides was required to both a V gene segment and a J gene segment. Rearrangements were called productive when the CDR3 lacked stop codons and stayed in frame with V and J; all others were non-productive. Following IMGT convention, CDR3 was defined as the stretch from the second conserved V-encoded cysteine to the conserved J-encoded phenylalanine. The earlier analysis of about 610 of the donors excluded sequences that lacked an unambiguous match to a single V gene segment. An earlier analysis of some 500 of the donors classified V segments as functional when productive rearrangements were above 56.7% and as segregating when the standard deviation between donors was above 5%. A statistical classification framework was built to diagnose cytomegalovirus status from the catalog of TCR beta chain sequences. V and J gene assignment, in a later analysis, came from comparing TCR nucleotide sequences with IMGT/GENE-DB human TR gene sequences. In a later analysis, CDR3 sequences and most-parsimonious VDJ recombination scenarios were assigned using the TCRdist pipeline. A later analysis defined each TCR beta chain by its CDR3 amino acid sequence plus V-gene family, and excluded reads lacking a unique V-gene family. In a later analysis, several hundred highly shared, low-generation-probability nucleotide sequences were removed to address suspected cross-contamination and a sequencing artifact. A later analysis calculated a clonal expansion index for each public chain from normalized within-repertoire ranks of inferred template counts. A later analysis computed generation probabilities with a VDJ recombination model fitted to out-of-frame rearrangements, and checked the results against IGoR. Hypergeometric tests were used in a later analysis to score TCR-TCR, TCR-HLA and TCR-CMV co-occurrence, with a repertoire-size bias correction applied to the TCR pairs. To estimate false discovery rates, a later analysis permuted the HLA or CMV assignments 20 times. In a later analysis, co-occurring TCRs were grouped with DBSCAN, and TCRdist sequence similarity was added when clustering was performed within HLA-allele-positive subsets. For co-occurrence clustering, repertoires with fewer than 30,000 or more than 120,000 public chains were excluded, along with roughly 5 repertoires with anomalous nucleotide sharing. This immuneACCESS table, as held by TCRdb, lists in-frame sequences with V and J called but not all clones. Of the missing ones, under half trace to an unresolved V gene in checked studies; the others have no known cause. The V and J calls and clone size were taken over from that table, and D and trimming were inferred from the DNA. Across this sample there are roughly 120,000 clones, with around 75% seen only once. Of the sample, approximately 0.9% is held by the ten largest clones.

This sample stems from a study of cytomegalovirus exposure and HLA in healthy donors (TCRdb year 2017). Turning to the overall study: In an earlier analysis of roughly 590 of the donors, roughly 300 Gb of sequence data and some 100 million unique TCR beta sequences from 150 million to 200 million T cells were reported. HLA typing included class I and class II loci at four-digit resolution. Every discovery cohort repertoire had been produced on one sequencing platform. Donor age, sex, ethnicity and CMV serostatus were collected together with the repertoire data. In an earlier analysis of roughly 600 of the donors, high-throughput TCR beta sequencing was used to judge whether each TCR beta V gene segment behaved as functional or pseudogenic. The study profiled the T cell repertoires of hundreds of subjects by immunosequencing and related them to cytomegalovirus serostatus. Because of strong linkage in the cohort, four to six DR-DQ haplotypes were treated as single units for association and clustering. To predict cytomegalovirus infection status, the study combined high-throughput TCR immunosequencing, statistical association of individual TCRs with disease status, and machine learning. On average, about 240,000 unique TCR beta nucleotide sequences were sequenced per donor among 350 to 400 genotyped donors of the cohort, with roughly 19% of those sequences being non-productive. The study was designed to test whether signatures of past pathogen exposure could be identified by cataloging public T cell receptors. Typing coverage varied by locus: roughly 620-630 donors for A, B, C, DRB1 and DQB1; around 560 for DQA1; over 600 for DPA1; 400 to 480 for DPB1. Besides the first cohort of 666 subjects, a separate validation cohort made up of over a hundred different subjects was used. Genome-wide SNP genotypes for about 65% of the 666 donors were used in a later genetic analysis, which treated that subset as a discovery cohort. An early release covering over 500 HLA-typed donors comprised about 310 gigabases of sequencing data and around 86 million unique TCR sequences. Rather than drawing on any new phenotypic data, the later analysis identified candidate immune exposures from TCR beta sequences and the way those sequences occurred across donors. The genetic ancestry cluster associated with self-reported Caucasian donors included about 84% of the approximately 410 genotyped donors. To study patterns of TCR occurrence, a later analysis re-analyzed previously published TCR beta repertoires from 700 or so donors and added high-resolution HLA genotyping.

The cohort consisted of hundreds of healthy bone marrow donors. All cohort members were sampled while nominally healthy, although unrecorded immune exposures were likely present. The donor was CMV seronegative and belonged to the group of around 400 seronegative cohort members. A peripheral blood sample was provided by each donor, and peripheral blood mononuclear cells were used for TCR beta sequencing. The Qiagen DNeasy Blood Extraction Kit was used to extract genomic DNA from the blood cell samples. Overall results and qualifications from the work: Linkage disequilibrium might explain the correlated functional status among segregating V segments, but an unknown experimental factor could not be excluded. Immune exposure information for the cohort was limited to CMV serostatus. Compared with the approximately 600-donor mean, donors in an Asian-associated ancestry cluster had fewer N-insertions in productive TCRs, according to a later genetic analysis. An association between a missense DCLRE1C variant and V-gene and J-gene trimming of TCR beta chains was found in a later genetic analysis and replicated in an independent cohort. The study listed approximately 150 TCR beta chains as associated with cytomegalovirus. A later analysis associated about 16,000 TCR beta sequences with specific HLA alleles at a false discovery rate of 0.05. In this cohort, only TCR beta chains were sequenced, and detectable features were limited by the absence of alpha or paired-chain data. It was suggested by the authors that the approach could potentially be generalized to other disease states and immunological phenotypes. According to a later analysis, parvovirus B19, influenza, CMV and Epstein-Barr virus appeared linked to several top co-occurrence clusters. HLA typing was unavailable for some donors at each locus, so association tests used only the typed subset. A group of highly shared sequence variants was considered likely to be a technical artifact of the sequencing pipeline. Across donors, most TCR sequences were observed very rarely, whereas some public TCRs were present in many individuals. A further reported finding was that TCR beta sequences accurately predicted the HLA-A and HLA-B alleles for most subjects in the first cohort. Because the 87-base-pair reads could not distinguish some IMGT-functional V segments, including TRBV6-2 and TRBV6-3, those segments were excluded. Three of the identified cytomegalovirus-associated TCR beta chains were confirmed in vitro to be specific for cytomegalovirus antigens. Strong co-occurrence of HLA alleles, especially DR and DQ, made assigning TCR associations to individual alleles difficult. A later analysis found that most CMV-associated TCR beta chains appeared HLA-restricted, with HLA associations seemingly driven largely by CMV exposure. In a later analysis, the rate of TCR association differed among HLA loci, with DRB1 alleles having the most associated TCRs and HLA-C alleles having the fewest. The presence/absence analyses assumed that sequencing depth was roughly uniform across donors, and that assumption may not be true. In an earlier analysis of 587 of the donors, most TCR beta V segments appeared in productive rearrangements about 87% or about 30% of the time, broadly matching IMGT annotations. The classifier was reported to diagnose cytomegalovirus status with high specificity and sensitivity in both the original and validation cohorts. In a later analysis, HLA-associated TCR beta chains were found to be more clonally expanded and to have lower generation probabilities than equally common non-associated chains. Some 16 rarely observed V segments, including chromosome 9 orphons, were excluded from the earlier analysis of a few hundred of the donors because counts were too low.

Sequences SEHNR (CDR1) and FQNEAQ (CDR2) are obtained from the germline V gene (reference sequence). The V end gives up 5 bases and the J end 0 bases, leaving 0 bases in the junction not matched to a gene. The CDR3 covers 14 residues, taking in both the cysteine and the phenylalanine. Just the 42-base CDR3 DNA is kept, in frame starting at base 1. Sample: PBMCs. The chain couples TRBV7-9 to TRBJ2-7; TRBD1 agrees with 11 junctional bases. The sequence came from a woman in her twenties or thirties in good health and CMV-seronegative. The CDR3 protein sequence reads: CASSGQGASYEQYF. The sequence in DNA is TGTGCCAGCAGCGGACAGGGGGCCTCCTACGAGCAGTACTTC.